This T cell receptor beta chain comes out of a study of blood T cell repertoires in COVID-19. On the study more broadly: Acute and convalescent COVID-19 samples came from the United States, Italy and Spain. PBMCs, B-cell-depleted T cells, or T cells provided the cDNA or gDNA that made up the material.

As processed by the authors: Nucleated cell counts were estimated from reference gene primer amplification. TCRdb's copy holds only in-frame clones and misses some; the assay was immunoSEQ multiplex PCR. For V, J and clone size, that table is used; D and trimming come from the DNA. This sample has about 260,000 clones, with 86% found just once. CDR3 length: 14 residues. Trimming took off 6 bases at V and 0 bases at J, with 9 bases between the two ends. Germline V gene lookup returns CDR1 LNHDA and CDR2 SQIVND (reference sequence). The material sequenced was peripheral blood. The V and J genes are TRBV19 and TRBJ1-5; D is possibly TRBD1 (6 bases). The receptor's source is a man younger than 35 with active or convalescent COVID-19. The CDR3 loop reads CASSLQGSNQPQHF. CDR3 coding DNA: TGTGCCAGTAGCCTACAGGGTAGCAATCAGCCCCAGCATTTT.